Listed here are 7 T cell receptor beta chains from one sample, sequenced in a study of T cell repertoires in cytomegalovirus infection. TCRdb ran MiXCR on the reads and lists one entry per CDR3 protein. The sample lists about 220,000 distinct CDR3 sequences, about 38% seen once, with approximately 60% in the top ten. Antigen specificity for these receptors is unknown. The specimen comprised CD8+ T cells from cultured PBMCs, sampled from culture after CMV antigen stimulation. The receptors stem from a human donor in good health (CMV status not recorded). Some clones in this sample may be carry-over from other donors' samples.

The V call is TRBV18, the J call TRBJ1-1; D call uncertain. The CDR3 is made up of 13 amino acids. Trimming pared 0 bases from V and 7 bases from J, leaving 9 bases between. Per germline, CDR1 KGHSH and CDR2 LQKENI. The CDR3 protein is CASSPPGGIEAFF. CDR3 coding DNA: TGTGCCAGCTCACCACCGGGAGGGATTGAAGCTTTCTTT.

V is TRBV6-1 and J is TRBJ1-2; D not certain. Germline V lookup: CDR1 MNHNS, CDR2 SASEGT. Trimming shortened V by 1 base and J by 4 bases, and 13 bases separated the two germline ends. The CDR3 totals 15 residues. CDR3 DNA: TGTGCCAGCAGTGAAGTTCAGTGGGCAGCCTATGGCTACACCTTC. Its protein product is CASSEVQWAAYGYTF.

This clonotype was counted between two and nine times. The chain recombines TRBV7-9 with TRBJ2-6; 7 bases fit TRBD2. This CDR3 spans 16 amino acids. Germline loops: CDR1 SEHNR, CDR2 FQNEAQ (reference sequence). V trimming: 5 bases; J trimming: 2 bases; junction bases outside the gene matches: 6. The CDR3 protein is CASSPPREAGANVLTF. CDR3 sequence (DNA): TGTGCCAGCAGCCCCCCCCGGGAGGCTGGGGCCAACGTCCTGACTTTC.

This clonotype was seen more than once but under ten times. The rearrangement uses TRBV10-2 and TRBJ2-2; 8 bases fit TRBD1. V lost 0 bases to trimming and J lost 1 base; unmatched junction nucleotides: 7. The CDR3 runs 18 residues. From germline, CDR1 is WSHSY and CDR2 SAAADI. CDR3 in DNA: TGCGCCAGCAGTGAGTCTTGGACAGGGCCCATGAACACCGGGGAGCTGTTTTTT. Translated, it gives CASSESWTGPMNTGELFF.

The V gene is TRBV27, the J gene TRBJ2-1; possibly TRBD2 for D (6 bases). In germline, CDR1 is MNHEY, CDR2 SMNVEV (reference sequence). The CDR3 extends over 15 amino acids. The germline V and J ends were trimmed by 7 bases and 4 bases, with 17 bases remaining between them. The CDR3, as DNA: TGTGCCAGCAAACGGGAATTAGCGGTGTACAATGAGCAGTTCTTC. Translating gives CASKRELAVYNEQFF.

The V and J genes are TRBV29-1 and TRBJ1-1, with D maybe TRBD1 (6 bases). The CDR3 has 14 amino acids. Germline V CDR1 and CDR2: SQVTM, ANQGSEA. Trimming took off 4 bases at V and 2 bases at J, with 14 bases between the two ends. CDR3 sequence: CSVAPGHTNTEAFF. The CDR3 DNA follows: TGCAGCGTTGCCCCGGGACATACAAACACTGAAGCTTTCTTT.

This sequence joins TRBV13 and TRBJ2-7; 7 bases map to TRBD1. Trimming took 7 bases from V and 3 from J; bases not matched to a gene: 12. The V gene's germline CDR1 is PRHDT and CDR2 FYEKMQ (reference sequence). The CDR3 has 15 amino acids. For the CDR3, the DNA is TGTGCCAGCAAATCCTCCGGGACAGCGGACTACGAGCAGTACTTC. It translates to CASKSSGTADYEQYF.